The clone carrying this T cell receptor (beta chain) has just one count. The data were taken from a study of shared clonotypes between healthy human individuals. Study information: Donor composition was two women and three men, aged 18 to 49.

Clones were read by immunoSEQ multiplex PCR, and TCRdb kept only the in-frame ones, dropping some. The sample has some 2,100,000 clones; 95% are singletons. Germline lookup yields CDR1 SEHNR and CDR2 FQNEAQ (reference sequence). This CDR3 region has 18 residues. The junction had 16 bases not matched to a gene; V was cut back by 4 bases and J by 5 bases. Sequenced material: naive CD4+ T cells sorted from blood. The subset is: CD45RA+ positively selected. The sequence was collected from a man aged 18 to 35 in good health. The V and J genes are TRBV7-9 and TRBJ2-3; 9 bases are shared with TRBD2. Written as DNA, the CDR3 is TGTGCCAGCAGCTGGAAATCTGGGGTAGCGGGGGTTAGAGATACGCAGTATTTT. Its translation: CASSWKSGVAGVRDTQYF.